This T cell receptor (beta chain) was retrieved from a study of blood T cell repertoires in COVID-19. Participants came from under 30 US areas, aged roughly 18 to 100 years. Categorization into cohorts depended on clinical history that participants reported. Recovery meant two consecutive negative NP/OP PCR tests, professional clearance, or resolved symptoms. In the original processing: Reference gene primer amplification gave estimated nucleated cell counts. The table came from immunoSEQ multiplex PCR; TCRdb's copy has only in-frame clones and leaves some out. The V and J calls and clone size come from that table; D and trimming were worked out from the DNA. The sample yields roughly 170,000 clones, approximately 86% seen once. The J segment lost 6 bases and the V segment lost 4 bases, leaving 3 bases of the junction unmatched. Germline values: CDR1 LNHDA, CDR2 SQIVND (reference sequence). This CDR3 is built from 14 residues.

This receptor was obtained from a man aged 55 to 70 who had recovered from COVID-19. The chain employs TRBV19 and TRBJ2-2; 9 bases match TRBD1. Source material: PBMCs or T cells enriched from blood (not recorded which). CDR3 nucleotide sequence: TGTGCCAGTAGTACTGGACAGGGGTCCGGGGAGCTGTTTTTT. This translates into CASSTGQGSGELFF.